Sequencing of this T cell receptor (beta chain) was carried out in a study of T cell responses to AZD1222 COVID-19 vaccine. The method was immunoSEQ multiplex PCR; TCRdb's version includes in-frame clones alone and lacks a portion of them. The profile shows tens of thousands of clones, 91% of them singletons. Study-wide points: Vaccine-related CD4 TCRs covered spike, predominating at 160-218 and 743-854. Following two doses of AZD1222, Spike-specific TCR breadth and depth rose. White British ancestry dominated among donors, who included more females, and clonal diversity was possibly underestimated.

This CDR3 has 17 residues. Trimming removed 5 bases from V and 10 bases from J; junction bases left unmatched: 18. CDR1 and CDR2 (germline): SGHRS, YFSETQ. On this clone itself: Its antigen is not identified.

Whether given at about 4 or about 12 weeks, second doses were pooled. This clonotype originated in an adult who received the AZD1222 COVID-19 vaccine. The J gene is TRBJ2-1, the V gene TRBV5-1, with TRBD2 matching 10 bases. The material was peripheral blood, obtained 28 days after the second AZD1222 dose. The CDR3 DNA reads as TGCGCCAGCAGTCGCCTTGCGGAAACTAGCGGGACAGAGGAGCAGTTCTTC. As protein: CASSRLAETSGTEEQFF.